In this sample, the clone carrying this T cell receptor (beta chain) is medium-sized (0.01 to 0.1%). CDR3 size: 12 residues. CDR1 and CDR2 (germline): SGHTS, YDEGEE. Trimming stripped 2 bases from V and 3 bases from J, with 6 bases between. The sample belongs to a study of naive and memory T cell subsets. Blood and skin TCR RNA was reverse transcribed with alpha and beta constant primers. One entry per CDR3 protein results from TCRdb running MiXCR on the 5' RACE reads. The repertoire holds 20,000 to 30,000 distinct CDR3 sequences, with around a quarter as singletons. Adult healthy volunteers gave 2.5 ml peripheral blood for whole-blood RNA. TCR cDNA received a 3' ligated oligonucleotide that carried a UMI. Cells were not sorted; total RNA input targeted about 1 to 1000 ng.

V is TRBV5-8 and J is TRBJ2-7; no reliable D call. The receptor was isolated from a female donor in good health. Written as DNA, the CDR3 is TGTGCCAGCAGCTTCAGCGACTACGAGCAGTACTTC. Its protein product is CASSFSDYEQYF.